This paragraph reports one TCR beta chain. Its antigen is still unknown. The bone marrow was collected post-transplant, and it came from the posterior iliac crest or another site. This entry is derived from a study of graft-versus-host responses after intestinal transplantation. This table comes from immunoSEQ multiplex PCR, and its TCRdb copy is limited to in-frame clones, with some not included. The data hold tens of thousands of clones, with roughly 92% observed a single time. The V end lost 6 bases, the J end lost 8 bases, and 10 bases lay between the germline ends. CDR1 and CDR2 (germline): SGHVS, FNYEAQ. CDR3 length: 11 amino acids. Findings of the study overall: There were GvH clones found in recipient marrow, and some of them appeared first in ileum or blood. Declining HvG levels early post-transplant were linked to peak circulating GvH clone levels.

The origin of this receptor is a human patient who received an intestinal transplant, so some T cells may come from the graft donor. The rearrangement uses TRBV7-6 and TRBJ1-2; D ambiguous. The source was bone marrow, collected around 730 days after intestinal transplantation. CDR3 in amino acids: CASSRSYGYTF. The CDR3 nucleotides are TGTGCCAGCAGTAGGTCCTACGGCTACACCTTC.